These 16 T cell receptor beta chains came from one sample sequenced in a study of vaccination effects on CD4 cells after COVID-19. With the ViraFEST assay, the study expanded antigen-specific CD4+ T cells using viral peptide pools, then sequenced them. The authors isolated CD4+ T cells after nine to eleven days of culture. Either the BNT162b2 or mRNA-1273 vaccine was given to participants in two doses. Their antigens are not known. The assay was immunoSEQ multiplex PCR, and TCRdb's table has in-frame clones only and misses some. The sample yields tens of thousands of clones, about 80% seen once. Material: CD4+ T cells from PBMCs cultured with HCoV-OC43 spike peptides, obtained after COVID-19 vaccination. Described subset: HCoV-OC43 spike overlapping peptide pool stimulation. Receptors originate from a human donor who received a COVID-19 vaccine.

This clone was detected a few times. The chain recombines TRBV6-6 with TRBJ1-2; D gene ambiguous. Germline assignment: CDR1 MNHNY and CDR2 SVGAGI (reference sequence). The V and J ends lost 6 bases and 2 bases respectively, with 7 bases between them. This CDR3 region has 12 residues. CDR3 DNA sequence: TGTGCCAGCAGATCCGGGAACTATGGCTACACCTTC. Protein sequence: CASRSGNYGYTF.

V usage is TRBV5-1 and J usage is TRBJ1-6; 8 bases line up with TRBD1. Germline V gene lookup returns CDR1 SGHRS and CDR2 YFSETQ. CDR3 length equals 17 residues. Unmatched junction bases numbered 13, after V lost 3 bases and J lost 8 bases. CDR3 bases: TGCGCCAGCAGCTCGGGACAGGACCCATGGGGGGATTCACCCCTCCACTTT. Its translation: CASSSGQDPWGDSPLHF.

The CDR3 protein is CSVEGPSGGAVNIQYF. The CDR3 coding sequence is TGCAGCGTTGAAGGGCCTAGCGGGGGGGCGGTAAACATTCAGTACTTC. The rearrangement uses TRBV29-1 and TRBJ2-4; TRBD2 agrees at 12 bases. J gave up 6 bases and V 1 base, and 7 bases lay outside the gene matches. CDR3 length: 16 amino acids. Germline CDR1 SQVTM, CDR2 ANQGSEA.

This chain connects TRBV6-2 or TRBV6-3 to TRBJ2-7; perhaps TRBD1 as D (5 bases). The CDR3 runs to 14 residues. Trimming pared 3 bases from V and 2 bases from J, leaving 11 bases between. Per the germline V gene, CDR1 is MNHEY and CDR2 is SVGEGT. The CDR3 sequence is CASSYRQTTYEQYV. The DNA of the CDR3 is TGTGCCAGCAGTTATAGACAGACCACCTACGAGCAGTACGTC.

This clone was recorded once. The chain has TRBV5-4 and TRBJ2-2, with D uncertain. V was clipped by 4 bases and J by 0 bases, with 10 bases between them. CDR3 length: 15 residues. CDR1 SGHNT and CDR2 YYREEE come from the germline V gene (reference sequence). CDR3 region: CASSPPTTNTGELFF. The CDR3, as DNA: TGTGCCAGCAGCCCCCCCACCACGAACACCGGGGAGCTGTTTTTT.

The V call is TRBV4-2, the J call TRBJ2-2, with TRBD1 identical over 7 bases. Trimming took 1 base from V and 3 from J; bases not matched to a gene: 5. CDR3 length equals 16 residues. Germline V lookup: CDR1 LGHNA, CDR2 YNFKEQ. CDR3 coding DNA: TGTGCCAGCAGCCAAGCACAGGGGAGAGACACCGGGGAGCTGTTTTTT. Translated: CASSQAQGRDTGELFF.

This sequence joins TRBV9 and TRBJ1-6; 8 bases line up with TRBD1. The germline V gene encodes CDR1 SGDLS and CDR2 YYNGEE. The CDR3 contains 16 residues. The ends lost 0 bases at V and 5 bases at J; junction bases unmatched: 4. This CDR3 reads CASSVGDRGNNSPLHF. The CDR3, as DNA: TGTGCCAGCAGCGTAGGAGACAGGGGTAATAATTCACCCCTCCACTTT.

The gene calls are TRBV6-5 and TRBJ1-1; 7 nucleotides line up with TRBD1. Trimming removed 6 bases from V and 0 bases from J; junction bases left unmatched: 7. The germline gives CDR1 MNHEY, CDR2 SVGAGI. This CDR3 is 15 amino acids long. The CDR3 protein is CASSPLDRLNTEAFF. CDR3 nucleotide sequence: TGTGCCAGCAGCCCGTTGGACAGGCTGAACACTGAAGCTTTCTTT.

CDR3 region: CASSLTLSKDIQYF. In DNA form, the CDR3 reads TGTGCCAGCAGCCTGACCCTCAGCAAGGACATTCAGTACTTC. This chain links TRBV3-1 (or the pseudogene TRBV3-2) with TRBJ2-4; D remains unclear. CDR1 is LGHDT and CDR2 is YNNKEL in the germline V gene (reference sequence). The V gene lost 4 bases and the J gene lost 8 bases, with 15 bases spanning the gap. The CDR3 runs 14 residues.

This chain connects TRBV24-1 to TRBJ2-5; D perhaps matches TRBD1 (6 bases). The CDR3 consists of 14 residues. Looked up from germline, CDR1 is KGHDR and CDR2 is SFDVKD. V was trimmed by 3 bases and J by 4 bases, leaving 11 bases between them. The CDR3 sequence is CATSDPQGTETQYF. The CDR3 DNA is TGTGCCACCAGTGATCCACAGGGCACAGAGACCCAGTACTTC.

Concerning this clone itself: Other nucleotide sequences in the sample specify the same CDR3. The J gene is TRBJ1-5, the V gene TRBV18; no clear D. V was clipped by 3 bases and J by 1 base, with 7 bases between them. Germline V lookup: CDR1 KGHSH, CDR2 LQKENI. This CDR3 comprises 14 residues. In DNA, the CDR3 is TGTGCCAGCTCACCCCTTGACAGCAATCAGCCCCAGCATTTT. It is translated as CASSPLDSNQPQHF.

The CDR3, as DNA: TGCGCCAGCAGCTCAGGGCAGGGGGTTGACGGTGCCCGGTTCTTC. Translated, it gives CASSSGQGVDGARFF. V gene TRBV5-1 combines with J gene TRBJ2-1, with 7 positions matching TRBD1. CDR3 length equals 15 residues. CDR1 and CDR2 (germline): SGHRS, YFSETQ. V trimming: 3 bases; J trimming: 15 bases; junction bases outside the gene matches: 18.

The chain is built from TRBV30 and TRBJ2-2; D is possibly TRBD2 (5 bases). There are 15 residues in the CDR3. Germline CDR1 and CDR2: GTSNPN and SVGIG (reference sequence). CDR3 sequence: CASTRRTVNTGELFF. The CDR3 DNA is TGTGCTTCAACTCGTCGGACTGTGAACACCGGGGAGCTGTTTTTT.

The chain carries TRBV6-5 and TRBJ1-2; TRBD1 is a possible D gene (5 bases). V shed 8 bases and J shed 5 bases, with 15 bases lying between them. In germline, CDR1 is MNHEY, CDR2 SVGAGI. This CDR3 has 13 amino acids. CDR3 sequence: CASASQVYYGYTF. The CDR3 DNA reads as TGTGCCAGCGCCTCACAGGTATATTATGGCTACACCTTC.

The J gene is TRBJ2-2, the V gene TRBV7-9; D is tentatively TRBD1 or TRBD2 (6 bases each). The ends were cut back, 1 base at V and 6 bases at J, with 9 bases in the middle. The CDR3 is made up of 14 amino acids. Germline V gives CDR1 SEHNR, CDR2 FQNEAQ (reference sequence). The CDR3 here is CASSLGGAAGELFF. The DNA for the CDR3 is TGTGCCAGCAGCTTAGGGGGGGCTGCCGGGGAGCTGTTTTTT.

V usage is TRBV12-5 and J usage is TRBJ2-7; D is undetermined. This CDR3 region has 12 residues. Germline V gives CDR1 LGHNT, CDR2 FRNRAP. CDR3 nucleotide sequence: TGTGCTAGTGGTTTGGAATCGACGGTGGTGGGTGTC. Residues: CASGLESTVVGV.